The present entry profiles one T cell receptor (beta chain) with its context. The target antigen is unknown. The data were taken from a study of T cell clonotyping in hematopoietic cell transplantation. Points from the study as a whole: Recipient TCR diversity dropped after transplant; expanded clonotypes rose from day 30 to 180. At the given depth, recipient repertoires were over 95% de novo clonotypes. Without cell sorting, CD4 versus CD8 contributions remain unresolved.

V lost 1 base, J lost 3 bases, and 19 bases lay in between. CDR1 is SGHVS, CDR2 FQNEAQ, per germline. The CDR3 is 17 residues long. Method: immunoSEQ multiplex PCR; TCRdb's copy keeps in-frame clones and lacks some. The table has 17,000 or so clones, 85% to 95% seen once. This chain uses TRBV7-8 with TRBJ2-7; maybe TRBD2 (5 bases). The TCR originated in a middle-aged man in good health. Some clones in this sample may be carry-over from other donors' samples. Sample: peripheral blood mononuclear cells. CDR3 nucleotide sequence: TGTGCCAGCAGCTTAGGTAACCTACCGGGGTTCGGCTACGAGCAGTACTTC. Protein product: CASSLGNLPGFGYEQYF.